This T cell receptor (beta chain) comes out of a study of cytomegalovirus exposure and HLA in healthy donors. 13 Jbeta primers and 60 Vbeta primers were used for the PCR. Here immunoSEQ multiplex PCR was the method, and the copy in TCRdb shows in-frame clones only, minus some. This sample yields some 150,000 clones, of which around 80% are seen a single time; over 1.1% belongs to the top ten. This CDR3 is 12 amino acids long. Looked up from germline, CDR1 is LGHNA and CDR2 is YNFKEQ. With 0 bases removed from V and 8 bases from J, the gap between germline ends came to 5 bases. This clonotype was sampled from a male donor in good health and CMV-seronegative. What was sequenced was PBMCs. This chain uses TRBV4-2 with TRBJ2-1; no firm D call. CDR3 nucleotide sequence: TGTGCCAGCAGCCAAGATATCGATGAGCAGTTCTTC. It encodes CASSQDIDEQFF.